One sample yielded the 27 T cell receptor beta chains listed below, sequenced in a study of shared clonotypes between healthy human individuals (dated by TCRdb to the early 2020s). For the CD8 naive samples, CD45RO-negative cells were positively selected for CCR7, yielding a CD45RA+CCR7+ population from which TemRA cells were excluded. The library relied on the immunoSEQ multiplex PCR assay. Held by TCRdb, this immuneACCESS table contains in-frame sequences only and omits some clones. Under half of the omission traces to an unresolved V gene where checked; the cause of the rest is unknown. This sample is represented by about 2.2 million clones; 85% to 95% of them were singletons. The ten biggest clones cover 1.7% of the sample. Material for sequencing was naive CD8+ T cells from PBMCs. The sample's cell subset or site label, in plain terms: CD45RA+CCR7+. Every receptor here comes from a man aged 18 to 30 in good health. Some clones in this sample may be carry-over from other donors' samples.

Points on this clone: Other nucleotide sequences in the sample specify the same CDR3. CDR3: CASSFGGANTEAFF. The CDR3 nucleotides are TGTGCCAGTAGCTTCGGGGGGGCGAACACTGAAGCTTTCTTT. The gene calls are TRBV19 and TRBJ1-1; a weak D match, TRBD1 (6 bases). This CDR3 is built from 14 residues. Trimming removed 6 bases from V and 1 base from J, with 12 bases in between. Germline lookup yields CDR1 LNHDA and CDR2 SQIVND (reference sequence). The full variable domain, in which reference TRBV19 and TRBJ1-1 provide the parts outside the CDR3, is DGGITQSPKYLFRKEGQNVTLSCEQNLNHDAMYWYRQDPGQGLRLIYYSQIVNDFQKGDIAEGYSVSREKKESFPLTVTSAQKNPTAFYLCASSFGGANTEAFFGQGTRLTVV.

The CDR3 nucleotides are TGTGCCAGCAGCCCCCCAGCGTTGGGAGGACCCTACGAGCAGTACTTC. It specifies CASSPPALGGPYEQYF. This chain joins TRBV7-9 and TRBJ2-7, with D tentatively TRBD2 (6 bases). The CDR3 has 16 amino acids. Germline lookup yields CDR1 SEHNR and CDR2 FQNEAQ (reference sequence). Trimming removed 5 bases at V and 2 bases at J, with 19 bases between.

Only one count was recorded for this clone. This chain's CDR3 is CASSSDRGYEQYF. For the CDR3, the DNA is TGTGCCAGCAGCTCGGACAGGGGGTACGAGCAGTACTTC. This chain uses TRBV4-2 with TRBJ2-7, with 10 bases matching TRBD1. Per the germline V gene, CDR1 is LGHNA and CDR2 is YNFKEQ. With V trimmed by 5 bases and J by 4 bases, 2 bases remained unmatched. CDR3 length equals 13 residues.

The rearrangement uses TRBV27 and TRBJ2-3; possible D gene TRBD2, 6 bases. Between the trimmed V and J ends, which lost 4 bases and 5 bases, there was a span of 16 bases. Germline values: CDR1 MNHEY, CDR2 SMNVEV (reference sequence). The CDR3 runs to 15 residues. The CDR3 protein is CASSSGPGAVDTQYF. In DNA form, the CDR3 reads TGTGCCAGCAGTTCCGGTCCGGGAGCGGTAGATACGCAGTATTTT.

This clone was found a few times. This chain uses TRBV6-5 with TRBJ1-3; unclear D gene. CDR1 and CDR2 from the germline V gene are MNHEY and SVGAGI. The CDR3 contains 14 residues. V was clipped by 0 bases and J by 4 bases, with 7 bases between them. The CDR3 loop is CASSYSRPGNTIYF. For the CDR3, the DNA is TGTGCCAGCAGTTACTCTAGGCCCGGAAACACCATATATTTT.

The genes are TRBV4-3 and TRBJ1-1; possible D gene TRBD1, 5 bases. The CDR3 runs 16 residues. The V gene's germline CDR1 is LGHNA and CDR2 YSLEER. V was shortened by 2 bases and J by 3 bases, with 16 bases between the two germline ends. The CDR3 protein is CASSQRVGIGDTEAFF. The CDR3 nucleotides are TGCGCCAGCAGCCAACGGGTTGGTATAGGGGACACTGAAGCTTTCTTT.

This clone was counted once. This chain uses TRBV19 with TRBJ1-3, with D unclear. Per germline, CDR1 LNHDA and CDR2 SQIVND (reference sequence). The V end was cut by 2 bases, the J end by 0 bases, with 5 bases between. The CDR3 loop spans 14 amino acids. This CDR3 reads CASSIPFSGNTIYF. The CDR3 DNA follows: TGTGCCAGTAGTATACCGTTCTCTGGAAACACCATATATTTT. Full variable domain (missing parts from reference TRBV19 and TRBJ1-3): DGGITQSPKYLFRKEGQNVTLSCEQNLNHDAMYWYRQDPGQGLRLIYYSQIVNDFQKGDIAEGYSVSREKKESFPLTVTSAQKNPTAFYLCASSIPFSGNTIYFGEGSWLTVV.

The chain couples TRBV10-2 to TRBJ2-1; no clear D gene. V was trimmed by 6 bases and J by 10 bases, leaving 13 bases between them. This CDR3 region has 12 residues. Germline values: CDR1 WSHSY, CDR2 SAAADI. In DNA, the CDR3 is TGCGCCAGCAGGGTTCGGCCCGACGAGCAGTTCTTC. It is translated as CASRVRPDEQFF.

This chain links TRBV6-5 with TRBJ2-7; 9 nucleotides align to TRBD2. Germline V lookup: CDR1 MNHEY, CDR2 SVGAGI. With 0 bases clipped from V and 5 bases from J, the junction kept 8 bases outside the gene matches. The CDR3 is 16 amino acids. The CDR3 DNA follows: TGTGCCAGCAGTTACTCGGCTAGCGGGATTTCCCACGAGCAGTACTTC. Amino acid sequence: CASSYSASGISHEQYF.

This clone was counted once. Written as DNA, the CDR3 is TGTGCCAGCAGCTTAGAATCAAGGGCCGGGGAGCTGTTTTTT. This gives the protein CASSLESRAGELFF. This chain connects TRBV7-9 to TRBJ2-2; D is unclear. The CDR3 is made up of 14 amino acids. V gave up 1 base and J gave up 6 bases, with 9 bases separating them. The germline V gene encodes CDR1 SEHNR and CDR2 FQNEAQ (reference sequence).

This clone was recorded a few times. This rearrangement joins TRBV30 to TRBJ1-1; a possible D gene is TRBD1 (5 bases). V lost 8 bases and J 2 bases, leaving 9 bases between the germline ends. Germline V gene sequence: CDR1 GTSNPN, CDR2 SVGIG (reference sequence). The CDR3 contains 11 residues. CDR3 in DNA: TGTGCCGGGGGACTCAACACTGAAGCTTTCTTT. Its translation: CAGGLNTEAFF.

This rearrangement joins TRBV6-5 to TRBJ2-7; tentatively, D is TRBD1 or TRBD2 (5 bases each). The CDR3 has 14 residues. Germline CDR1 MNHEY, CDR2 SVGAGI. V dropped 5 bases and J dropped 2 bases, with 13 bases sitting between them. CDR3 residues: CASSTRDGAYEQYF. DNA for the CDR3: TGTGCCAGCAGTACCCGGGACGGAGCCTACGAGCAGTACTTC.

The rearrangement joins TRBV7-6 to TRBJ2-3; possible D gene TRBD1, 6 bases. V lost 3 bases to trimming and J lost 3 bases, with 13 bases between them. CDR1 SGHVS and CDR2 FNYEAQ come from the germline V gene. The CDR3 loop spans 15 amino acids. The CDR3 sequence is CASSLVGARTDTQYF. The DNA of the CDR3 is TGTGCCAGCAGCTTGGTGGGGGCGCGGACAGATACGCAGTATTTT. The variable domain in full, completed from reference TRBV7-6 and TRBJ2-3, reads GAGVSQSPRYKVTKRGQDVALRCDPISGHVSLYWYRQALGQGPEFLTYFNYEAQQDKSGLPNDRFSAERPEGSISTLTIQRTEQRDSAMYRCASSLVGARTDTQYFGPGTRLTVL.

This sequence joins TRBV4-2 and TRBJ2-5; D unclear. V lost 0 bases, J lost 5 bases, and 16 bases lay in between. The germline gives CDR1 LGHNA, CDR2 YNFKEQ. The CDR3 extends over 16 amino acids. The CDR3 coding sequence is TGTGCCAGCAGCCAAGAGCCGGAAAACAGTTTTGAGACCCAGTACTTC. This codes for CASSQEPENSFETQYF.

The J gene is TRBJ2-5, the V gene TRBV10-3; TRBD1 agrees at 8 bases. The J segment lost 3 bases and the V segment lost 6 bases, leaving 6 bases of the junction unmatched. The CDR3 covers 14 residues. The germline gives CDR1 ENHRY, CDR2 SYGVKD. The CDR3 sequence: CAISEPGQEETQYF. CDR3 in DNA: TGTGCCATCAGCGAGCCGGGACAGGAAGAGACCCAGTACTTC.

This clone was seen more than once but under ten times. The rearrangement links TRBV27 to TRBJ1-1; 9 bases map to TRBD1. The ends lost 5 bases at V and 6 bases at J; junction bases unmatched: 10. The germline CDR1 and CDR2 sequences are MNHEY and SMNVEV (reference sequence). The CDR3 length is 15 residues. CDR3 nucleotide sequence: TGTGCCAGCAGTCCCACCGGGACAGGGAGCCCTGAAGCTTTCTTT. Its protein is CASSPTGTGSPEAFF.

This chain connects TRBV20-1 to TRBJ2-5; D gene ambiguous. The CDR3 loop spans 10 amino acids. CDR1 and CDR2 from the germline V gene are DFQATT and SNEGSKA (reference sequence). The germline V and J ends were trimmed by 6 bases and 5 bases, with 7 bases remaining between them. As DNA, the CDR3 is TGCAGTGCCCAAAAGGAGACCCAGTACTTC. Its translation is CSAQKETQYF.

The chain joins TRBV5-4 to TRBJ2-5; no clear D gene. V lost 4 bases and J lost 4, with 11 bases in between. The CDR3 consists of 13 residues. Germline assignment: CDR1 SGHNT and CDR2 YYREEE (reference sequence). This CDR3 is CASSPSRRETQYF. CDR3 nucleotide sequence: TGTGCCAGCAGCCCCAGCAGGCGAGAGACCCAGTACTTC.

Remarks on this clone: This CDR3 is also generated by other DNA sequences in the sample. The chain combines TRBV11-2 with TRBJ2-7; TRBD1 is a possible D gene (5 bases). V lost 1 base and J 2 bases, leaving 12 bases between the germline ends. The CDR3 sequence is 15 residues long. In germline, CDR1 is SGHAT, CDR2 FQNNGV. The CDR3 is CASSLGAGRAYEQYF. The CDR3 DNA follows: TGTGCCAGCAGCTTAGGCGCCGGCAGGGCCTACGAGCAGTACTTC. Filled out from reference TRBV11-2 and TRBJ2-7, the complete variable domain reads EAGVAQSPRYKIIEKRQSVAFWCNPISGHATLYWYQQILGQGPKLLIQFQNNGVVDDSQLPKDRFSAERLKGVDSTLKIQPAKLEDSAVYLCASSLGAGRAYEQYFGPGTRLTVT.

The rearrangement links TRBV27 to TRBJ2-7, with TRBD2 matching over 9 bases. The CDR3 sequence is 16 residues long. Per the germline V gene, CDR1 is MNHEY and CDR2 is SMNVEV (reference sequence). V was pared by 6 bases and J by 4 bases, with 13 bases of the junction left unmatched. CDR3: CASSQIGAGGRYEQYF. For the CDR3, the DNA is TGTGCCAGCAGCCAAATTGGGGCGGGAGGGAGATACGAGCAGTACTTC.

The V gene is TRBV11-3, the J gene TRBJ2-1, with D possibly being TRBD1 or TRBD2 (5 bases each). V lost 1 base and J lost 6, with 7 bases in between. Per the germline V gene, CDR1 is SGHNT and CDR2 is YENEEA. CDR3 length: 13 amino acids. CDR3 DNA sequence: TGTGCCAGCAGCTTAGCCGGGGCCAATGAGCAGTTCTTC. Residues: CASSLAGANEQFF.

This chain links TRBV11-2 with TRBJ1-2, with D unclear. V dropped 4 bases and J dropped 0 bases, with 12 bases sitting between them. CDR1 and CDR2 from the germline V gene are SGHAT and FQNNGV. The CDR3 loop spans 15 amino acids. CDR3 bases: TGTGCCAGCAGCTCTAGGACGGCCACTAACTATGGCTACACCTTC. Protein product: CASSSRTATNYGYTF.

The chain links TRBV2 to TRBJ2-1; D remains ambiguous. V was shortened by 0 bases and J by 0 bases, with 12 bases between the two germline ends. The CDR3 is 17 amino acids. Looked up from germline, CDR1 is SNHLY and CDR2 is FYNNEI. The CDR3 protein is CASSEAFSLSSYNEQFF. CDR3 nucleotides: TGTGCCAGCAGTGAAGCTTTTAGTCTCAGCTCCTACAATGAGCAGTTCTTC.

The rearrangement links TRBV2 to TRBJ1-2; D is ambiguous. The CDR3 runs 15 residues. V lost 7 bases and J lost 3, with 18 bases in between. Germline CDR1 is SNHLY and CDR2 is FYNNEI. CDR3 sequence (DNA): TGTGCCAGCATCCCTCGCGGAGGCTACTACTATGGCTACACCTTC. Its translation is CASIPRGGYYYGYTF.

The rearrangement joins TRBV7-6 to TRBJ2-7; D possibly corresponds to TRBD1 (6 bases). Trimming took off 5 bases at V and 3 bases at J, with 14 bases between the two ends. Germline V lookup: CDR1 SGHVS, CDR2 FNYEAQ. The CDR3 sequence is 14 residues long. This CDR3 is CASSPRQEYYEQYF. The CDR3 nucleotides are TGTGCCAGCAGCCCGCGACAGGAGTACTACGAGCAGTACTTC. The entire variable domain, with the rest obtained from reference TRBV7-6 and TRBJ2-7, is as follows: GAGVSQSPRYKVTKRGQDVALRCDPISGHVSLYWYRQALGQGPEFLTYFNYEAQQDKSGLPNDRFSAERPEGSISTLTIQRTEQRDSAMYRCASSPRQEYYEQYFGPGTRLTVT.

This CDR3 is CASSVRASGKQETQYF. The CDR3 DNA reads as TGTGCCAGCAGCGTACGGGCTAGCGGTAAACAAGAGACCCAGTACTTC. The rearrangement joins TRBV9 to TRBJ2-5; 7 positions agree with TRBD2. The J segment lost 2 bases and the V segment lost 1 base, leaving 8 bases of the junction unmatched. The CDR3 has 16 amino acids. The germline V gene encodes CDR1 SGDLS and CDR2 YYNGEE.

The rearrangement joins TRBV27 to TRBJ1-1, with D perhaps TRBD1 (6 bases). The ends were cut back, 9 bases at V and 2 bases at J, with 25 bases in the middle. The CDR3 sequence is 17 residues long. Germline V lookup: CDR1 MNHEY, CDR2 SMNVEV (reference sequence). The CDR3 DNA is TGTGCCAGTAGGCTTATGGCGGGCAGGGGACGAAACACTGAAGCTTTCTTT. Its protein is CASRLMAGRGRNTEAFF.